The clone carrying this TCR beta chain was counted a single time. Looked up from germline, CDR1 is SGHTA and CDR2 is FQGTGA. J lost 4 bases, V lost 2 bases, and 3 bases had no gene match. The CDR3 is 14 residues long. The data are from a study of blood T cell repertoires in COVID-19. Background on the study: COVID-19 samples from acute and convalescent phases originated in the United States, Italy and Spain.

The data were produced by immunoSEQ multiplex PCR, yet TCRdb's version contains in-frame clones alone and is incomplete. The data show roughly 130,000 clones, more than 70% seen once. The gene calls are TRBV7-3 and TRBJ2-3, with 7 positions matching TRBD1. This receptor was obtained from a man aged 65 to 79 with acute or convalescent COVID-19. The sequenced sample consisted of peripheral blood. The CDR3 spells CASSLSGGADTQYF. CDR3 nucleotide sequence: TGTGCCAGCAGCTTATCAGGGGGAGCAGATACGCAGTATTTT. Full variable domain (outside the CDR3, taken from reference TRBV7-3 and TRBJ2-3): GAGVSQTPSNKVTEKGKYVELRCDPISGHTALYWYRQSLGQGPEFLIYFQGTGAADDSGLPNDRFFAVRPEGSVSTLKIQRTERGDSAVYLCASSLSGGADTQYFGPGTRLTVL.